Below, 7 T cell receptor beta chains from the same sample are listed, as sequenced in a study of Graves' ophthalmopathy and Graves' hyperthyroidism. Amplification targeted the TCR beta CDR3 regions, with RNA transcripts as the source material. First-round RT-PCR relied on HTBI primers, and a second-round multiplex PCR came next. TCRdb processed the multiplex PCR reads anew with MiXCR; each CDR3 protein has one entry. This table has almost 40,000 distinct CDR3 sequences, approximately 46% appearing once. Material: peripheral blood. These receptors were taken from an adult woman with stable Graves' hyperthyroidism.

The V and J genes are TRBV2 and TRBJ1-1; unclear D gene. The V gene's germline CDR1 is SNHLY and CDR2 FYNNEI. Trimming removed 1 base from V and 5 bases from J, with 14 bases in between. This CDR3 contains 15 residues. In nucleotides, the CDR3 is TGTGCCAGCAGTGAAGGCCCAGGACGTGAAACTGAAGCTTTCTTT. It encodes CASSEGPGRETEAFF.

The V call is TRBV19, the J call TRBJ1-1, with D maybe TRBD1 (5 bases). Deletions cut 10 bases from V and 1 base from J, with 7 bases between. CDR1 LNHDA and CDR2 SQIVND come from the germline V gene (reference sequence). The CDR3 sequence is 11 residues long. The CDR3 sequence: CAITGNTEAFF. CDR3 in DNA: TGTGCCATCACAGGGAACACTGAAGCTTTCTTT.

A remark on this clonotype: A clone one base away is much larger, so this may be a read error. The conserved phenylalanine or tryptophan is not found at the CDR3 terminus, so this likely reflects a read error. The chain uses TRBV6-5 and TRBJ1-1; 7 nucleotides match TRBD1. Germline V gene data show CDR1 as MNHEY and CDR2 as SVGAGI. The ends lost 4 bases at V and 2 bases at J; junction bases unmatched: 4. The CDR3 sequence is 14 residues long. This chain's CDR3 is CASSWGQTNTEAFL. The CDR3, as DNA: TGTGCCAGCAGTTGGGGACAGACTAACACTGAAGCTTTCCTT.

The chain recombines TRBV7-9 with TRBJ2-7; TRBD1 agrees at 8 bases. Germline values: CDR1 SEHNR, CDR2 FQNEAQ (reference sequence). The CDR3 consists of 15 residues. V lost 5 bases and J lost 5; bases outside the gene matches: 11. In DNA, the CDR3 is TGTGCCAGCAGCCTCTCGGACAGGGCAGACGACGAGCAGTACTTC. Amino acids: CASSLSDRADDEQYF.

The V call is TRBV20-1, the J call TRBJ1-6; D is unclear. The CDR3 sequence is 12 residues long. The V end lost 0 bases, the J end lost 15 bases, and 12 bases lay between the germline ends. From germline, CDR1 is DFQATT and CDR2 SNEGSKA (reference sequence). This CDR3 is CSAREPGWSLHF. The CDR3 DNA follows: TGCAGTGCTAGAGAGCCTGGTTGGAGCCTCCACTTT.

A single count supports this clonotype. The chain has TRBV20-1 and TRBJ2-5, with 11 bases fitting TRBD2. This CDR3 has 15 amino acids. Germline lookup yields CDR1 DFQATT and CDR2 SNEGSKA (reference sequence). V trimming: 6 bases; J trimming: 2 bases; junction bases outside the gene matches: 8. CDR3 residues: CSAGMTSGIQETQYF. CDR3 in DNA: TGCAGTGCCGGGATGACTAGCGGGATTCAAGAGACCCAGTACTTC.

This clonotype has a count of ten or more. This chain uses TRBV28 with TRBJ2-7; D is possibly TRBD2 (6 bases). Per germline, CDR1 MDHEN and CDR2 SYDVKM. V lost 0 bases, J lost 3 bases, and 18 bases lay in between. CDR3 length equals 17 residues. CDR3 amino acids: CASSLWPFLARIYEQYF. The CDR3 nucleotides are TGTGCCAGCAGTTTATGGCCCTTTCTAGCGCGCATCTACGAGCAGTACTTC.